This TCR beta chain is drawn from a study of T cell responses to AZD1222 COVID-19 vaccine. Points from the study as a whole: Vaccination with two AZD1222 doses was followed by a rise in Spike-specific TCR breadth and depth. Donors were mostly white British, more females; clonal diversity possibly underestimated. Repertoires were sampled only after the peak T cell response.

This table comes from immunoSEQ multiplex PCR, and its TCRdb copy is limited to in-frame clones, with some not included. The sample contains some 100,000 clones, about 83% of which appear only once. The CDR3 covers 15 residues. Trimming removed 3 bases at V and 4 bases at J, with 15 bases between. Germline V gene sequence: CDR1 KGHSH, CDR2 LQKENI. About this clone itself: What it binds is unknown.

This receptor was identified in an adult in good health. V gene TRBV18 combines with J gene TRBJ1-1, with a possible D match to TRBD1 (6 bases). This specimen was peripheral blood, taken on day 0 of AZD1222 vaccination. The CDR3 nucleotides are TGTGCCAGCTCACCCCTGGACAGACCCAGCACTGAAGCTTTCTTT. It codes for CASSPLDRPSTEAFF.